This is a list of T cell receptor beta chains from one sample in a study of cytomegalovirus exposure and HLA in healthy donors. This table comes from immunoSEQ multiplex PCR, and its TCRdb copy is limited to in-frame clones, with some not included. The repertoire holds approximately 160,000 clones, with 75% to 95% as singletons. The source material was PBMCs. Receptor source: a woman aged 18-29 years in good health and CMV-seropositive. The CDR3 runs from the conserved cysteine through the conserved F or W. Each record gives: V gene, J gene, D gene, clone size, CDR3 protein, CDR3 DNA. D genes are given only for firm matches. The size of a clone is reported for some rows only, either as once, few or many, or as a class for expanded clones.

V: TRBV19
J: TRBJ2-5
D: TRBD2
size: .
CDR3: CASSSGLAGGETQYF
DNA: TGTGCCAGTAGTAGCGGACTAGCGGGAGGGGAGACCCAGTACTTC

V: TRBV6-1
J: TRBJ2-3
D: .
size: .
CDR3: CASSERAGNTDTQYF
DNA: TGTGCCAGCAGTGAACGGGCAGGGAACACAGATACGCAGTATTTT

V: TRBV18
J: TRBJ2-5
D: TRBD2
size: .
CDR3: CASSLLAVQETQYF
DNA: TGTGCCAGCTCACTTCTAGCGGTCCAAGAGACCCAGTACTTC

V: TRBV6-5
J: TRBJ1-1
D: .
size: once
CDR3: CASSSTGTEAFF
DNA: TGTGCCAGCAGTTCCACCGGCACTGAAGCTTTCTTT

V: TRBV11-2
J: TRBJ1-1
D: .
size: .
CDR3: CASSRRAALKNTEAFF
DNA: TGTGCCAGCAGTCGAAGAGCGGCTTTGAAAAACACTGAAGCTTTCTTT

V: TRBV18
J: TRBJ1-1
D: TRBD1
size: .
CDR3: CASSSSGTGTEAFF
DNA: TGTGCCAGCTCATCTTCCGGGACAGGGACTGAAGCTTTCTTT

V: TRBV6-5
J: TRBJ2-7
D: .
size: once
CDR3: CASSYRVAYEQYF
DNA: TGTGCCAGCAGTTATCGAGTGGCCTACGAGCAGTACTTC

V: TRBV27
J: TRBJ2-7
D: .
size: .
CDR3: CASSFTGSYEQYF
DNA: TGTGCCAGCAGTTTTACAGGGTCCTACGAGCAGTACTTC

V: TRBV5-8
J: TRBJ2-7
D: .
size: .
CDR3: CASSLGAGSMMDEQYF
DNA: TGTGCCAGCAGCTTGGGTGCGGGATCGATGATGGACGAGCAGTACTTC

V: TRBV5-1
J: TRBJ1-1
D: TRBD1
size: .
CDR3: CASSLEGQGNTEAFF
DNA: TGCGCCAGCAGCTTGGAGGGACAGGGGAACACTGAAGCTTTCTTT

V: TRBV4-2
J: TRBJ1-4
D: TRBD1
size: once
CDR3: CASSQEVAGGEKLFF
DNA: TGTGCCAGCAGCCAAGAGGTGGCAGGGGGTGAAAAACTGTTTTTT

V: TRBV11-2
J: TRBJ2-1
D: .
size: .
CDR3: CASSPTRANEQFF
DNA: TGTGCCAGCAGCCCAACGCGAGCCAATGAGCAGTTCTTC

V: TRBV6-5
J: TRBJ2-1
D: .
size: .
CDR3: CASSKTAGSYNEQFF
DNA: TGTGCCAGCAGTAAGACAGCCGGATCTTACAATGAGCAGTTCTTC

V: TRBV5-6
J: TRBJ2-3
D: .
size: once
CDR3: CASSPEYTDTQYF
DNA: TGTGCCAGCAGCCCGGAGTACACAGATACGCAGTATTTT

V: TRBV27
J: TRBJ1-2
D: TRBD1
size: .
CDR3: CASRNGTGGGYTF
DNA: TGTGCCAGCAGGAACGGGACAGGGGGAGGCTACACCTTC

V: TRBV11-2
J: TRBJ1-3
D: .
size: .
CDR3: CASTPGVKGRGNTIYF
DNA: TGTGCCAGCACCCCCGGGGTTAAAGGACGCGGAAACACCATATATTTT

V: TRBV7-9
J: TRBJ1-2
D: .
size: .
CDR3: CASSFPGDYGYTF
DNA: TGTGCCAGCAGCTTTCCAGGCGATTATGGCTACACCTTC

V: TRBV4-1
J: TRBJ1-6
D: TRBD1
size: .
CDR3: CASSLTGGASNSPLHF
DNA: TGCGCCAGCAGCCTAACAGGGGGCGCTTCCAATTCACCCCTCCACTTT

V: TRBV18
J: TRBJ2-3
D: .
size: .
CDR3: CASSTAGARTDTQYF
DNA: TGTGCCAGCTCAACGGCGGGGGCCCGCACAGATACGCAGTATTTT

V: TRBV5-1
J: TRBJ2-1
D: TRBD2
size: .
CDR3: CASSLGWGGGPQGEQFF
DNA: TGCGCCAGCAGCTTGGGGTGGGGCGGGGGGCCCCAGGGTGAGCAGTTCTTC

V: TRBV7-6
J: TRBJ2-7
D: TRBD1
size: .
CDR3: CASSSGQGFHEQYF
DNA: TGTGCCAGCAGCTCTGGACAGGGGTTCCACGAGCAGTACTTC

V: TRBV28
J: TRBJ1-2
D: .
size: .
CDR3: CASSLSSYGYTF
DNA: TGTGCCAGCAGTTTAAGTAGCTATGGCTACACCTTC

V: TRBV11-2
J: TRBJ2-3
D: .
size: .
CDR3: CASSLEPRLGRQYF
DNA: TGTGCCAGCAGCTTAGAACCCAGGCTTGGTAGGCAGTATTTT